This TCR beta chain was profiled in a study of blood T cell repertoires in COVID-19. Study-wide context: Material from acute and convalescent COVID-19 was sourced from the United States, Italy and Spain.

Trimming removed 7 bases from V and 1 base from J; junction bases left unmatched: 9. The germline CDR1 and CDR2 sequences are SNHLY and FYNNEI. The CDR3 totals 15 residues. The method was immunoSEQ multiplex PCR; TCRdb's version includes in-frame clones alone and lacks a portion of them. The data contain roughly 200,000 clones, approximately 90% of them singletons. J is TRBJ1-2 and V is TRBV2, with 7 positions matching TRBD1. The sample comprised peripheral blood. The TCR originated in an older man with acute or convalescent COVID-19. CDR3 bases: TGTGCCAGCAACAGACAGGGAATCTTTAACTATGGCTACACCTTC. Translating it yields CASNRQGIFNYGYTF.